These 2 T cell receptor beta chains were all obtained from the same sample, sequenced in a study of resident and recirculating memory T cells in vitiligo. The protocol was immunoSEQ multiplex PCR, while the TCRdb copy is restricted to in-frame clones and leaves out a portion. The sample lists 70,000 to 75,000 clones; 91% were seen once. Material for sequencing was blood. These receptors all stem from a male donor with vitiligo.

This chain links TRBV6-1 with TRBJ2-5, with a possible D match to TRBD2 (5 bases). V was cut by 3 bases and J by 4 bases, with 12 bases left in between. The germline gives CDR1 MNHNS, CDR2 SASEGT. The CDR3 covers 14 residues. CDR3 sequence (DNA): TGTGCCAGCAGTGAGGTGGGAGAGGCAGAGACCCAGTACTTC. Protein: CASSEVGEAETQYF.

This chain links TRBV7-2 with TRBJ2-5, with no clear D. This CDR3 is 13 amino acids long. Germline loops: CDR1 SGHTA, CDR2 FQGNSA. Trimming shortened V by 1 base and J by 6 bases, and 9 bases separated the two germline ends. The CDR3, as DNA: TGTGCCAGCAGCTTAGGTACCGAGAAGACCCAGTACTTC. Encoded protein: CASSLGTEKTQYF.